This is a list of T cell receptor beta chains from one sample in a study of blood T cell repertoires in COVID-19. Method: immunoSEQ multiplex PCR; TCRdb's copy keeps in-frame clones and lacks some. The data contain 200,000 to 250,000 clones, about 85% of them singletons. The sample consisted of peripheral blood. These receptors were collected from a man between 45 and 60 years old who had recovered from COVID-19. The CDR3 runs from the conserved cysteine through the conserved F or W. Each record gives: J gene, clone size, D gene, V gene, CDR3 DNA, CDR3 protein. D genes are given only for firm matches. Clone sizes are given selectively: once, few, many, or a class where the clone is expanded.

>TRBJ2-1|-|TRBD2|TRBV5-1
TGCGCCAGCAGCACCGGATGGCTAGCGGGAGGAGGGACCTACAATGAGCAGTTCTTC
CASSTGWLAGGGTYNEQFF
>TRBJ2-7|-|TRBD1|TRBV6-1
TGTGCCAGCAGTGAAGTTACAGGGGAAGTATACGAGCAGTACTTC
CASSEVTGEVYEQYF
>TRBJ1-1|-|-|TRBV7-2
TGTGCCAGCAGCTTACTACCCTTGAACACTGAAGCTTTCTTT
CASSLLPLNTEAFF
>TRBJ2-7|-|-|TRBV21-1
TGTGCCAGCACCAGTCCCGGGACTAGCGGTAAGTCCTACGAGCAGTACTTC
CASTSPGTSGKSYEQYF
>TRBJ1-5|-|-|TRBV24-1
TGTGCCACCAGTGACCCGGGACAAGCAAATCAGCCCCAGCATTTT
CATSDPGQANQPQHF
>TRBJ2-7|-|-|TRBV5-6
TGTGCCAGCAGCTTAAGAGGGATCGAGCAGTACTTC
CASSLRGIEQYF
>TRBJ2-7|once|TRBD1|TRBV28
TGTGCCAGCAGTTTCCTGGACAGGGAAAACGAGCAGTACTTC
CASSFLDRENEQYF
>TRBJ1-1|few|-|TRBV28
-
CASILGPNTEAFF
>TRBJ2-2|-|TRBD2|TRBV19
TGTGCCAGTAGTCTAACCGGGACTAGTGACACCGGGGAGCTGTTTTTT
CASSLTGTSDTGELFF
>TRBJ1-1|few|TRBD1|TRBV11-2
TGTGCCAGCAGCTTAACCCAGACAGGGGGCGGAGCTTTCTTT
CASSLTQTGGGAFF
>TRBJ2-1|-|TRBD2|TRBV28
TGTGCCAGCAGTTTATTCACTAGCGGGTCTAACAATGAGCAGTTCTTC
CASSLFTSGSNNEQFF
>TRBJ1-5|-|-|TRBV12-3/TRBV12-4
TGTGCCAGCAGTCCGACAGTGAGGCAGCCCCAGCATTTT
CASSPTVRQPQHF
>TRBJ2-7|-|-|TRBV20-1
TGCAGTGCCAGTCCGGGACTCCCCGACGAGCAGTACTTC
CSASPGLPDEQYF
>TRBJ2-5|-|TRBD1|TRBV7-9
TGTGCCAGCAGCAGGACAGGGGCGGGTGAGACCCAGTACTTC
CASSRTGAGETQYF
>TRBJ2-3|-|TRBD2|TRBV5-4
TGTGCCAGCAGCCCTGGGGGGAGCGGGAGGGCAGATACGCAGTATTTT
CASSPGGSGRADTQYF
>TRBJ1-5|-|TRBD1|TRBV27
TGTGCCAGCAGGGGGACAGGGGCGATGAATCAGCCCCAGCATTTT
CASRGTGAMNQPQHF